This T cell receptor (beta chain) was recovered during a study of control samples from healthy donors and cancer patients. Profiled with immunoSEQ multiplex PCR; TCRdb holds only in-frame clones, not every one. Of about 65,000 clones listed, 90% are singletons. CDR1 is WNHNN and CDR2 is SYGVQD in the germline V gene (reference sequence). CDR3 size: 15 residues. V lost 3 bases, J lost 3 bases, and 8 bases stayed unmatched. Sequencing input: PBMCs. This receptor was obtained from a woman aged 45-65 years with colorectal cancer. The rearrangement uses TRBV10-1 and TRBJ2-7, with 7 bases lining up with TRBD2. The CDR3 DNA sequence: TGCGCCAGCAGTGACCCCGGACTAGATGTCTACGAGCAGTACTTC. Translation gives CASSDPGLDVYEQYF.